The 23 T cell receptor beta chains given below trace back to one sample, sequenced in a study of blood T cells in healthy people across ages. With a J-beta primer mix and a sample-barcoded 5' primer, a second PCR ran about 7 to 11 cycles. TCRdb re-called the 5' RACE reads through MiXCR, storing one row per CDR3 protein. The sample records around 820,000 distinct CDR3 sequences, around 25% being singletons. These data also formed part of another study, on T cells of mothers and their children.

Specimen: blood. The receptors here all came from a boy aged 5-17 years in good health.

The chain is built from TRBV10-3 and TRBJ1-4; 8 nucleotides line up with TRBD1. CDR1 is ENHRY, CDR2 SYGVKD, per germline. The CDR3 length is 15 residues. Germline trimming cut 0 bases from V and 7 bases from J; bases unmatched to any gene: 4. In DNA, the CDR3 is TGTGCCATCAGTGAGTCGACAGGGGCGGGTGAAAAACTGTTTTTT. This sequence encodes CAISESTGAGEKLFF.

V gene TRBV6-1 combines with J gene TRBJ1-4, with D perhaps matching TRBD1 (6 bases). Per germline, CDR1 MNHNS and CDR2 SASEGT. Deletions cut 1 base from V and 8 bases from J, with 17 bases between. The CDR3 covers 16 residues. The CDR3, as DNA: TGTGCCAGCAGTGAAGAGGTTGGGGGGCCCGGCGAAAAACTGTTTTTT. This codes for CASSEEVGGPGEKLFF.

The gene calls are TRBV12-3 or TRBV12-4 and TRBJ2-5; TRBD1 matches at 7 bases. This CDR3 is 13 amino acids long. Trimming at V came to 5 bases and at J to 4 bases, leaving 4 bases not matched to a gene. CDR3 DNA sequence: TGTGCCAGCAGTGGAAGGGGGCCAGAGACCCAGTACTTC. As protein: CASSGRGPETQYF.

This rearrangement joins TRBV12-3 or TRBV12-4 to TRBJ2-3, with 10 bases fitting TRBD1. V was clipped by 6 bases and J by 4 bases; unmatched bases: 7. The CDR3 contains 15 residues. The CDR3 nucleotides read TGTGCCAGCAGGCGGGACAGGGGAAGATCAGATACGCAGTATTTT. It translates to CASRRDRGRSDTQYF.

This clonotype was seen only a few times. V is TRBV11-2 and J is TRBJ1-3; D uncertain. V lost 2 bases, J lost 0 bases, and 8 bases lay in between. The CDR3 sequence is 15 residues long. Germline V gives CDR1 SGHAT, CDR2 FQNNGV. The CDR3: CASSLSGNSGNTIYF. In DNA form, the CDR3 reads TGTGCCAGCAGCTTATCAGGCAACTCTGGAAACACCATATATTTT.

The count of this clonotype is one. The chain employs TRBV12-3 or TRBV12-4 and TRBJ2-3; a weak D match, TRBD2 (6 bases). The V gene lost 7 bases and the J gene lost 0 bases, with 14 bases spanning the gap. This CDR3 has 15 amino acids. The DNA for the CDR3 is TGTGCCAGCACCCCCGGAGGGGTCAGCACAGATACGCAGTATTTT. It translates to CASTPGGVSTDTQYF.

This clonotype was counted only a few times. The V call is TRBV5-1, the J call TRBJ2-5; D unclear. Trimming took 4 bases from V and 5 from J, leaving 12 bases between them. The V gene's germline CDR1 is SGHRS and CDR2 YFSETQ. The CDR3 sequence is 13 residues long. The CDR3 nucleotides read TGCGCCAGCAGCACCGGCGGTTCGGAGACCCAGTACTTC. Protein sequence: CASSTGGSETQYF.

About this clonotype: Possible read error: a much larger clone is one base away. The V and J genes are TRBV7-9 and TRBJ2-7; tentative D call: TRBD1 (6 bases). The germline V gene has CDR1 SEHNR and CDR2 FQNEAQ (reference sequence). V was pared by 1 base and J by 2 bases, with 9 bases between. This CDR3 comprises 14 residues. As DNA, the CDR3 is TGTGCCAGCAGCTTAGGACAGGACACCTACGAGCAGTACTTC. This gives the protein CASSLGQDTYEQYF.

This chain links TRBV7-2 with TRBJ1-2; D is unclear. The CDR3 loop spans 14 amino acids. Germline V lookup: CDR1 SGHTA, CDR2 FQGNSA. V lost 2 bases, J lost 2 bases, and 9 bases lay in between. The CDR3 protein is CASSLIRANYGYTF. The CDR3, as DNA: TGTGCCAGCAGCTTAATTAGGGCAAACTATGGCTACACCTTC.

This chain links TRBV27 with TRBJ2-5; TRBD1 matches at 8 bases. The V segment lost 6 bases and the J segment 6 bases; nucleotides outside the gene matches: 15. This CDR3 has 16 amino acids. CDR1 is MNHEY, CDR2 SMNVEV, per germline (reference sequence). The CDR3 bases are TGTGCCAGCAGCCCCTCAGGACAGGGCTCATGGAAGACCCAGTACTTC. It is translated as CASSPSGQGSWKTQYF.

The rearrangement joins TRBV6-2 or TRBV6-3 to TRBJ2-7; D unclear. V was pared by 0 bases and J by 7 bases, with 10 bases between. The V gene's germline CDR1 is MNHEY and CDR2 SVGEGT. This CDR3 has 13 amino acids. DNA for the CDR3: TGTGCCAGCAGTTACTCGAAAGGATTGGAGCAGTACTTC. Its translation is CASSYSKGLEQYF.

In its sample, this clonotype was seen a few times. The chain recombines TRBV5-1 with TRBJ2-3; 7 nucleotides align to TRBD1. J was trimmed by 2 bases and V by 4 bases; bases with no gene match: 10. This CDR3 has 16 residues. Germline-derived CDR1 and CDR2 are SGHRS and YFSETQ. CDR3 sequence: CASSPGQPYPTDTQYF. The CDR3 region has the DNA TGCGCCAGCAGCCCGGGACAGCCGTACCCCACAGATACGCAGTATTTT.

The CDR3 region is CASSYSSPTYNEQFF. Here the CDR3 DNA reads TGTGCCAGCAGTTACTCCTCGCCGACCTACAATGAGCAGTTCTTC. The gene calls are TRBV6-2 or TRBV6-3 and TRBJ2-1; no clear D. The germline V gene has CDR1 MNHEY and CDR2 SVGEGT. The ends were cut back, 0 bases at V and 2 bases at J, with 8 bases in the middle. The CDR3 extends over 15 amino acids.

The chain combines TRBV6-5 with TRBJ1-2; D might be TRBD1 (6 bases). V was pared by 5 bases and J by 4 bases, with 17 bases between. The CDR3 covers 15 residues. Germline V CDR1 and CDR2: MNHEY, SVGAGI. Written as DNA, the CDR3 is TGTGCCAGCAGTCCGGACGAGAAGACAGGCTATGGCTACACCTTC. Protein product: CASSPDEKTGYGYTF.

The rearrangement uses TRBV4-3 and TRBJ2-3; the D gene is possibly TRBD2 (6 bases). Trimming stripped 0 bases from V and 1 base from J, with 11 bases between. Germline loops: CDR1 LGHNA, CDR2 YSLEER. CDR3 length: 16 residues. The CDR3 loop reads CASSQDLRDRTDTQYF. For the CDR3, the DNA is TGCGCCAGCAGCCAAGATCTGCGGGACCGCACAGATACGCAGTATTTT.

CDR3 sequence: CASSLHRGTGWVETQYF. The CDR3 coding sequence is TGTGCCAGCAGCTTACACCGGGGGACAGGGTGGGTCGAGACCCAGTACTTC. The V and J genes are TRBV7-2 and TRBJ2-5; 9 bases are a match to TRBD1. V shed 2 bases, J shed 5 bases, and the junction held 12 bases outside the gene matches. This CDR3 is 17 amino acids long. CDR1 SGHTA and CDR2 FQGNSA come from the germline V gene.

There are a few counts of this clonotype. The genes are TRBV7-9 and TRBJ1-2; no reliable D call. Looked up from germline, CDR1 is SEHNR and CDR2 is FQNEAQ (reference sequence). The CDR3 length is 14 residues. The V and J ends lost 5 bases and 0 bases respectively, with 10 bases between them. The CDR3 nucleotides read TGTGCCAGCAGCGGGCGGACGGCTAACTATGGCTACACCTTC. Translation: CASSGRTANYGYTF.

The J gene is TRBJ2-7, the V gene TRBV21-1; the D call in the table, TRBD1, was not verified against the DNA. TRBV21-1 is classified as a pseudogene. There are 13 residues in the CDR3. CDR3 DNA sequence: TGTGCCACCTTAAGGGACAGCTCCTACGAGCAGTACTTC. Translated, it gives CATLRDSSYEQYF.

The gene calls are TRBV6-5 and TRBJ2-5, with D maybe TRBD2 (6 bases). Deletions cut 6 bases from V and 9 bases from J, with 14 bases between. The CDR3 has 12 amino acids. Germline values: CDR1 MNHEY, CDR2 SVGAGI. CDR3 sequence: CASSTGGEAQYF. The CDR3 nucleotides are TGTGCCAGCAGCACCGGGGGTGAGGCCCAGTACTTC.

The rearrangement links TRBV28 to TRBJ2-5; 14 bases map to TRBD2. CDR1 and CDR2 (germline): MDHEN, SYDVKM. The CDR3 contains 18 residues. V lost 5 bases and J lost 5; bases outside the gene matches: 13. CDR3 sequence reads: CASSRKPQGLAGEETQYF. The CDR3 coding sequence is TGTGCCAGCAGTAGGAAGCCTCAGGGACTAGCGGGAGAGGAGACCCAGTACTTC.

The chain carries TRBV7-8 and TRBJ2-1, with 10 bases identical to TRBD2. V dropped 2 bases and J dropped 5; count of bases not matched to a gene: 9. The CDR3 has 17 residues. CDR1 SGHVS and CDR2 FQNEAQ come from the germline V gene. The CDR3 loop reads CASSLLFTSGDHNEQFF. In DNA, the CDR3 is TGTGCCAGCAGCTTATTGTTTACTAGCGGGGACCACAATGAGCAGTTCTTC.

This clonotype was seen once. V and J are TRBV4-3 and TRBJ2-1; 12 nucleotides line up with TRBD1. After removal of 2 bases from V and 8 bases from J, the junction contained 10 bases not matched to a gene. Germline V lookup: CDR1 LGHNA, CDR2 YSLEER. The CDR3 spans 17 residues. CDR3 in DNA: TGCGCCAGCAGCCAACAGCCGGGACAGGGGGCAAGGGATGAGCAGTTCTTC. It encodes CASSQQPGQGARDEQFF.

The rearrangement links TRBV25-1 to TRBJ1-1; 11 bases agree with TRBD1. CDR1 is MGHDK, CDR2 SYGVNS, per germline. Trimming cost V 8 bases and J 2 bases; bases outside gene matches: 4. This CDR3 comprises 14 residues. As DNA, the CDR3 is TGTGCCAGCGCGAGGACAGGGGGCAACACTGAAGCTTTCTTT. Protein sequence: CASARTGGNTEAFF.